This T cell receptor beta chain was sequenced in a study of PD-L1 blockade in urothelial cancer. Stated time point: pretreatment peripheral blood. V lost 7 bases to trimming and J lost 4 bases, with 13 bases between them. The CDR3 covers 13 residues. The germline gives CDR1 ENHRY, CDR2 SYGVKD. Only in-frame clones appear in the TCRdb table, and some are missing; sequencing was by immunoSEQ multiplex PCR. Among 50,000 to 75,000 clones listed, roughly four fifths were seen once. The sequence came from a man aged 70-80 years with urothelial cancer. The gene calls are TRBV10-3 and TRBJ1-1; D is unclear. Source: PBMCs, taken around atezolizumab (anti-PD-L1) treatment. The CDR3 sequence is CAITGSGGTEAFF. The DNA of the CDR3 is TGTGCCATCACCGGGTCGGGAGGCACTGAAGCTTTCTTT.